This T cell receptor beta chain came from a study of T cells in Graves' hyperthyroidism and ophthalmopathy. Across the whole study: The blood sample was taken at first diagnosis, before treatment began.

Study-level points and caveats: Ophthalmopathy and stable hyperthyroidism were separated by a 13 V-J model. Most thyroid clonotypes with frequency above 0.001 were detected in blood.

This clonotype was counted ten times or more. What it binds is unknown. TCR beta CDR3 regions were amplified from RNA. The study used the HTBI primer set for a first-round RT-PCR of the TCR CDR3. TCRdb re-called the multiplex PCR reads through MiXCR, storing one row per CDR3 protein. The sample consists of approximately 270,000 distinct CDR3 sequences, about 15% of them appearing once. The germline CDR1 and CDR2 sequences are SQVTM and ANQGSEA. The V end was cut by 3 bases, the J end by 4 bases, with 12 bases between. This CDR3 region has 13 residues. This chain uses TRBV29-1 with TRBJ1-2; D is possibly TRBD1 (5 bases). Specimen: blood. This TCR was sampled from a woman aged 40 to 49 with Graves' hyperthyroidism that later progressed to Graves' ophthalmopathy. The CDR3 loop reads CSVEGGNVYGYTF. The CDR3 nucleotides are TGCAGCGTTGAGGGGGGGAACGTCTATGGCTACACCTTC.